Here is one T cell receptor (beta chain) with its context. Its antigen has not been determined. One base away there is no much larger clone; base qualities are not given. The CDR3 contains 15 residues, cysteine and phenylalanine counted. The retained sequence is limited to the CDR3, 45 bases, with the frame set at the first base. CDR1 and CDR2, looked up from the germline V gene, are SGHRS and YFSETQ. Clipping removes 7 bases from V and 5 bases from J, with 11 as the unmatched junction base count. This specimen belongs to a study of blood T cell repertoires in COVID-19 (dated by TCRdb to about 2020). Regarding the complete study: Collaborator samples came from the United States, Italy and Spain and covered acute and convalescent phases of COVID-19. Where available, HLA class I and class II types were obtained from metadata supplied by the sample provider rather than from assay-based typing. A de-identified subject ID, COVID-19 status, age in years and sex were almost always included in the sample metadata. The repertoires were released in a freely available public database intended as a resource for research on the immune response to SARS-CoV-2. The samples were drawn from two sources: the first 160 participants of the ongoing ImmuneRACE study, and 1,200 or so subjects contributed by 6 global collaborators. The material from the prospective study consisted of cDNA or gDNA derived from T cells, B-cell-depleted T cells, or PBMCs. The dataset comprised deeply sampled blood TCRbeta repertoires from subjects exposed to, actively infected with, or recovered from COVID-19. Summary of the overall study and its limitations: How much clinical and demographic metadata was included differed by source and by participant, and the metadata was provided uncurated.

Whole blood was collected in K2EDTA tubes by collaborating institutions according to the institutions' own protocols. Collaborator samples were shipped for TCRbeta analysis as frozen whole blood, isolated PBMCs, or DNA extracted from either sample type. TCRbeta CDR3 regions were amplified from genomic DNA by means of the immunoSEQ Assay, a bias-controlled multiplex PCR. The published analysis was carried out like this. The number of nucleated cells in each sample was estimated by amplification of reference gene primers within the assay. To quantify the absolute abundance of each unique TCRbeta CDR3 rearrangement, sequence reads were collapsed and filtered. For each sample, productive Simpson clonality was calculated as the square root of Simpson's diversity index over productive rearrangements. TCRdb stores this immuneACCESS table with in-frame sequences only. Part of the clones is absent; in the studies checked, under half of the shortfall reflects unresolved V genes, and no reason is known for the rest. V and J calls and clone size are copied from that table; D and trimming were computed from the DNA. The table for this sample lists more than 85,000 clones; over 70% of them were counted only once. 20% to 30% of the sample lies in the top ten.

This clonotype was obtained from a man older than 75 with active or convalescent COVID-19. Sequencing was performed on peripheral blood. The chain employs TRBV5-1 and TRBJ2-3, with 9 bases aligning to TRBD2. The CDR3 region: CASGKRGDPLDTQYF. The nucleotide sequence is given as TGCGCCAGCGGAAAGCGGGGGGACCCTTTAGATACGCAGTATTTT. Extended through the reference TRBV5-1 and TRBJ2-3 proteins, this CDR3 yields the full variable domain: KAGVTQTPRYLIKTRGQQVTLSCSPISGHRSVSWYQQTPGQGLQFLFEYFSETQRNKGNFPGRFSGRQFSNSRSEMNVSTLELGDSALYLCASGKRGDPLDTQYFGPGTRLTVL.